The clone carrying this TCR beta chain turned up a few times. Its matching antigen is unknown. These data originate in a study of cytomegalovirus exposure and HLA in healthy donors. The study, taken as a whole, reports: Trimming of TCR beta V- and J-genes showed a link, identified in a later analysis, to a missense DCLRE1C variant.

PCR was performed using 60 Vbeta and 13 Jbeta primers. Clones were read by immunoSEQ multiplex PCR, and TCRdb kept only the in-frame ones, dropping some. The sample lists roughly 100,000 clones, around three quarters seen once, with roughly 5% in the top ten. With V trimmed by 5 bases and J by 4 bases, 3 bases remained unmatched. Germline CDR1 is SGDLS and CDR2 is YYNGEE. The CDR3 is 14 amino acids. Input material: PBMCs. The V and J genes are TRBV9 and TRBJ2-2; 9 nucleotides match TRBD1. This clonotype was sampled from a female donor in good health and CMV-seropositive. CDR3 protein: CASRRQGGTGELFF. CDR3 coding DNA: TGTGCCAGCAGACGACAGGGGGGCACCGGGGAGCTGTTTTTT.